This TCR beta chain emerged from a study of glioma-infiltrating T cells after dendritic cell vaccination. Study-level findings and limits: TCR clonality showed no direct relationship with survival.

Time point defined: after dendritic cell vaccination, including at tumor progression/relapse. About this clone itself: What it recognizes is unknown.

Primers: 60 V beta forward and 13 J beta reverse. The protocol was immunoSEQ multiplex PCR, while the TCRdb copy is restricted to in-frame clones and leaves out a portion. This table holds approximately 93,000 clones, less than 85% found once. Sequencing used blood, obtained after dendritic cell vaccination. The TCR was taken from a human donor with glioblastoma.

CDR3: CASSLFGQGVDYGYTF. CDR3 DNA sequence: TGCGCCAGCAGCTTGTTTGGACAGGGGGTCGACTATGGCTACACCTTC. This chain connects TRBV5-1 to TRBJ1-2, with 10 bases matching TRBD1. The CDR3 has 16 residues. Unmatched junction bases numbered 6, after V lost 1 base and J lost 3 bases. Germline V gene data show CDR1 as SGHRS and CDR2 as YFSETQ.